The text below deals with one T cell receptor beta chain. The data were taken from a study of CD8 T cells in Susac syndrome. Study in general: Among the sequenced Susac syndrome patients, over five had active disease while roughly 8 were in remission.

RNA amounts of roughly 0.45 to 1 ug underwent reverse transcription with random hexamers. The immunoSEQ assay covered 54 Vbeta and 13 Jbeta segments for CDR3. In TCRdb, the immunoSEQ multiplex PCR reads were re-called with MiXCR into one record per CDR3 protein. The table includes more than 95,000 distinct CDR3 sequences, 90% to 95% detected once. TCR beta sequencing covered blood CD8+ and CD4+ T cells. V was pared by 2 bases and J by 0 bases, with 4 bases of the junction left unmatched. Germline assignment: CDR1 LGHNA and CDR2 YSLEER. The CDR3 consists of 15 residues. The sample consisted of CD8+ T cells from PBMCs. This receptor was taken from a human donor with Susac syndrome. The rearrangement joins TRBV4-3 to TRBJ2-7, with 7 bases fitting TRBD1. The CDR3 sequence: CASSQRDSTSYEQYF. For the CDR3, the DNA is TGCGCCAGCAGCCAAAGGGACAGCACCTCCTACGAGCAGTACTTC.